The 25 T cell receptor beta chains in this list originate from one sample, sequenced in a study of T cell responses to AZD1222 COVID-19 vaccine. Measured with immunoSEQ multiplex PCR; TCRdb has only the in-frame clones, and not every one. This sample has about 150,000 clones, with 70% to 90% found just once. The sequenced sample was peripheral blood, obtained after recovery from COVID-19. These receptors were collected from an adult who had recovered from COVID-19.

Turning to this clone: Other DNA sequences within the sample encode an identical CDR3. The gene calls are TRBV18 and TRBJ1-1; possibly TRBD1 for D (5 bases). Between the trimmed V and J ends, which lost 3 bases and 4 bases, there was a span of 15 bases. This CDR3 spans 15 amino acids. The germline V gene has CDR1 KGHSH and CDR2 LQKENI. CDR3: CASSPQGGVGTEAFF. DNA for the CDR3: TGTGCCAGCTCACCGCAGGGTGGGGTGGGCACTGAAGCTTTCTTT.

The chain combines TRBV15 with TRBJ1-1; D is perhaps TRBD1 (5 bases). V lost 3 bases and J 4 bases, leaving 9 bases between the germline ends. Germline V CDR1 and CDR2: LNHNV, YYDKDF (reference sequence). There are 13 residues in the CDR3. The CDR3 protein is CATSSRVGTEAFF. The CDR3 region has the DNA TGTGCCACCAGCAGCAGGGTAGGCACTGAAGCTTTCTTT. Using reference TRBV15 and TRBJ1-1 for the parts outside the CDR3, the full variable domain is DAMVIQNPRYQVTQFGKPVTLSCSQTLNHNVMYWYQQKSSQAPKLLFHYYDKDFNNEADTPDNFQSRRPNTSFCFLDIRSPGLGDTAMYLCATSSRVGTEAFFGQGTRLTVV.

The chain links TRBV29-1 to TRBJ2-7, with D possibly matching TRBD2 (5 bases). The V end lost 5 bases, the J end lost 4 bases, and 12 bases lay between the germline ends. Germline assignment: CDR1 SQVTM and CDR2 ANQGSEA. The CDR3 is 12 residues long. CDR3 residues: CSVLGGRYEQYF. In nucleotides, the CDR3 is TGCAGCGTTTTGGGTGGGAGATACGAGCAGTACTTC.

V gene TRBV10-1 combines with J gene TRBJ2-3, with 9 nucleotides matching TRBD2. Trimming cost V 3 bases and J 0 bases; bases outside gene matches: 1. CDR3 length: 15 amino acids. Germline-derived CDR1 and CDR2 are WNHNN and SYGVQD (reference sequence). CDR3 amino acids: CASSDAGGSTDTQYF. The CDR3 DNA reads as TGCGCCAGCAGTGATGCGGGAGGGAGCACAGATACGCAGTATTTT.

The chain uses TRBV7-9 and TRBJ1-1; a possible D gene is TRBD1 (6 bases). From germline, CDR1 is SEHNR and CDR2 FQNEAQ (reference sequence). CDR3 length: 14 residues. V was clipped by 5 bases and J by 6 bases, with 16 bases between them. CDR3 nucleotide sequence: TGTGCCAGCAGCAATTCAACAGGGCGGGCTGAAGCTTTCTTT. Translated, it gives CASSNSTGRAEAFF.

The chain employs TRBV9 and TRBJ1-3; no clear D gene. Trimming took off 0 bases at V and 0 bases at J, with 10 bases between the two ends. There are 16 residues in the CDR3. The germline CDR1 and CDR2 sequences are SGDLS and YYNGEE. CDR3 loop: CASSVGLSISGNTIYF. The CDR3, as DNA: TGTGCCAGCAGCGTAGGATTGTCTATCTCTGGAAACACCATATATTTT.

The chain links TRBV10-3 to TRBJ2-1; D is possibly TRBD1 (6 bases). V was shortened by 10 bases and J by 7 bases, with 14 bases between the two germline ends. This CDR3 comprises 12 residues. CDR1 and CDR2 from the germline V gene are ENHRY and SYGVKD. The CDR3 sequence is CASGQPTNEQFF. DNA for the CDR3: TGTGCCAGTGGACAGCCTACAAATGAGCAGTTCTTC.

The sample holds a few counts of this clone. The chain joins TRBV5-8 to TRBJ1-1, with a weak D call TRBD1 (5 bases). The V end was cut by 4 bases, the J end by 3 bases, with 10 bases between. The CDR3 extends over 13 amino acids. Germline assignment: CDR1 SGHTS and CDR2 YDEGEE. In nucleotides, the CDR3 is TGTGCCAGCAGCGTGGACACCTACACTGAAGCTTTCTTT. Its translation is CASSVDTYTEAFF. Supplemented by reference TRBV5-8 and TRBJ1-1, the full variable domain reads EAGVTQSPTHLIKTRGQQATLRCSPISGHTSVYWYQQALGLGLQFLLWYDEGEERNRGNFPPRFSGRQFPNYSSELNVNALELEDSALYLCASSVDTYTEAFFGQGTRLTVV.

V usage is TRBV5-1 and J usage is TRBJ2-5; 11 nucleotides align to TRBD2. This CDR3 spans 14 amino acids. Germline V gene data show CDR1 as SGHRS and CDR2 as YFSETQ. V lost 3 bases, J lost 5 bases, and 3 bases stayed unmatched. The CDR3 DNA reads TGCGCCAGCAGCTCGGGACTAGCGGAGGAGACCCAGTACTTC. This gives the protein CASSSGLAEETQYF.

The chain employs TRBV6-5 and TRBJ1-5; the D gene is possibly TRBD1 (6 bases). The V gene lost 3 bases and the J gene lost 0 bases, with 9 bases spanning the gap. The CDR3 sequence is 15 residues long. The germline V gene has CDR1 MNHEY and CDR2 SVGAGI. CDR3 amino acids: CASSYGGLSNQPQHF. For the CDR3, the DNA is TGTGCCAGCAGTTATGGGGGGCTTAGCAATCAGCCCCAGCATTTT.

The chain employs TRBV6-5 and TRBJ2-7; 7 bases are a match to TRBD1. The CDR3 is 14 residues long. The V gene end was trimmed by 2 bases and the J gene end by 7 bases; junction bases not matched to a gene: 8. The germline V gene encodes CDR1 MNHEY and CDR2 SVGAGI. This chain's CDR3 is CASSYHDRVSEQYF. Here the CDR3 DNA reads TGTGCCAGCAGTTACCATGACAGGGTGTCTGAGCAGTACTTC.

The chain couples TRBV6-4 to TRBJ2-2, with 14 bases that match TRBD2. J gave up 3 bases and V 5 bases, and 8 bases lay outside the gene matches. This CDR3 spans 18 amino acids. Germline V gene data show CDR1 as MRHNA and CDR2 as SNTAGT. CDR3: CASSPGTSGRADTGELFF. CDR3 DNA sequence: TGTGCCAGCAGTCCTGGGACTAGCGGGAGAGCGGACACCGGGGAGCTGTTTTTT.

This clone appeared once. This chain uses TRBV24-1 with TRBJ1-2; D possibly corresponds to TRBD1 (5 bases). The CDR3 length is 16 residues. Trimming took off 5 bases at V and 6 bases at J, with 21 bases between the two ends. CDR1 is KGHDR and CDR2 is SFDVKD in the germline V gene. DNA for the CDR3: TGTGCCACCAGTGGAGGGGAAGGGAAGGAGATGAATGGCTACACCTTC. This translates into CATSGGEGKEMNGYTF.

The chain is built from TRBV7-2 and TRBJ1-2; 9 bases align to TRBD1. Germline CDR1 and CDR2: SGHTA and FQGNSA. The CDR3 runs 13 residues. Losses at the gene ends were 5 bases for V and 8 bases for J; bases not matched to a gene: 6. CDR3: CASSQDRGLGYTF. The CDR3 DNA reads as TGTGCCAGCAGCCAGGACAGGGGATTGGGCTACACCTTC.

In DNA, the CDR3 is TGTGCCAGCAGCTCCCAGGCGAGCGGGGACCTCTATGAGCAGTTCTTC. It codes for CASSSQASGDLYEQFF. The V gene is TRBV9, the J gene TRBJ2-1; 7 bases agree with TRBD2. The CDR3 has 16 amino acids. Trimming at V came to 4 bases and at J to 8 bases, leaving 15 bases not matched to a gene. Germline values: CDR1 SGDLS, CDR2 YYNGEE.

The J gene is TRBJ1-1, the V gene TRBV28; no reliable D call. The CDR3 contains 11 residues. Germline V lookup: CDR1 MDHEN, CDR2 SYDVKM. V was clipped by 9 bases and J by 7 bases, with 12 bases between them. The CDR3 spells CASQVAFEAFF. The CDR3 DNA sequence: TGTGCCAGTCAGGTAGCCTTTGAAGCTTTCTTT.

The chain has TRBV5-6 and TRBJ2-1, with 8 bases identical to TRBD2. The CDR3 runs 15 residues. Trimming at V came to 1 base and at J to 7 bases, leaving 7 bases not matched to a gene. Germline CDR1 and CDR2: SGHDT and YYEEEE. The chain's CDR3 is CASSLNSGRLNEQFF. The CDR3 nucleotides are TGTGCCAGCAGCTTGAACAGCGGGAGACTTAATGAGCAGTTCTTC.

The rearrangement joins TRBV2 to TRBJ2-5, with D uncertain. Germline CDR1 reads SNHLY; CDR2 reads FYNNEI. V lost 2 bases and J 4 bases, leaving 11 bases between the germline ends. The CDR3 sequence is 14 residues long. The DNA for the CDR3 is TGTGCCAGCAGTGAATCGTACGTAGGAGAGACCCAGTACTTC. Protein product: CASSESYVGETQYF.

The chain uses TRBV7-9 and TRBJ2-1, with 11 bases identical to TRBD2. Germline CDR1 is SEHNR and CDR2 is FQNEAQ (reference sequence). V lost 5 bases, J lost 5 bases, and 14 bases stayed unmatched. The CDR3 sequence is 18 residues long. CDR3 loop: CASSRILLAGGPHNEQFF. The CDR3 coding sequence is TGTGCCAGCAGCCGAATATTGTTAGCGGGAGGGCCCCACAATGAGCAGTTCTTC.

The chain joins TRBV5-4 to TRBJ2-1; 8 positions match TRBD2. The CDR3 length is 16 residues. The junction had 11 bases not matched to a gene; V was cut back by 1 base and J by 8 bases. Germline V gene sequence: CDR1 SGHNT, CDR2 YYREEE (reference sequence). The CDR3 protein is CASSLSAGGPLHEQFF. The CDR3 nucleotides read TGTGCCAGCAGCTTGTCGGCGGGGGGCCCCCTACATGAGCAGTTCTTC.

Remarks on this clone: Additional DNA sequences in this sample encode the identical CDR3. The genes are TRBV5-4 and TRBJ2-2; weak D call: TRBD1 (6 bases). Germline V lookup: CDR1 SGHNT, CDR2 YYREEE (reference sequence). V was clipped by 4 bases and J by 2 bases, with 12 bases between them. The CDR3 covers 15 residues. As DNA, the CDR3 is TGTGCCAGCAGCCCCGGGACACCAAACACCGGGGAGCTGTTTTTT. Its translation: CASSPGTPNTGELFF.

The rearrangement joins TRBV6-6 to TRBJ1-1; no definite D call. CDR1 and CDR2 (germline): MNHNY, SVGAGI (reference sequence). V lost 0 bases and J lost 1, with 6 bases in between. This CDR3 is built from 14 residues. The CDR3 loop is CASSYSNRNTEAFF. The CDR3 DNA sequence: TGTGCCAGCAGTTACTCGAACAGGAACACTGAAGCTTTCTTT.

A single count supports this clone. This chain joins TRBV27 and TRBJ2-7; TRBD1 matches at 7 bases. The CDR3 loop spans 14 amino acids. V shed 5 bases and J 2 bases; nucleotides not matched to a gene: 6. The germline V gene encodes CDR1 MNHEY and CDR2 SMNVEV (reference sequence). CDR3 coding DNA: TGTGCCAGCAGTAAACAGGGGCCCGCCTACGAGCAGTACTTC. Translated, it gives CASSKQGPAYEQYF.

The chain couples TRBV7-9 to TRBJ2-7, with 9 bases identical to TRBD1. Germline V CDR1 and CDR2: SEHNR, FQNEAQ (reference sequence). This CDR3 region has 15 residues. V shed 5 bases and J 0 bases; nucleotides not matched to a gene: 5. The CDR3 protein is CASSPGQGFSYEQYF. The CDR3 region has the DNA TGTGCCAGCAGCCCCGGACAGGGGTTCTCCTACGAGCAGTACTTC.

In this sample, this clone turned up once. This chain connects TRBV5-4 to TRBJ2-7; D not resolved. The V gene's germline CDR1 is SGHNT and CDR2 YYREEE (reference sequence). The CDR3 spans 14 residues. Trimming left V 6 bases short and J 0 bases short, with 13 bases between. The CDR3 here is CASNPYQNSYEQYF. In DNA form, the CDR3 reads TGTGCCAGCAACCCTTACCAGAACTCCTACGAGCAGTACTTC.